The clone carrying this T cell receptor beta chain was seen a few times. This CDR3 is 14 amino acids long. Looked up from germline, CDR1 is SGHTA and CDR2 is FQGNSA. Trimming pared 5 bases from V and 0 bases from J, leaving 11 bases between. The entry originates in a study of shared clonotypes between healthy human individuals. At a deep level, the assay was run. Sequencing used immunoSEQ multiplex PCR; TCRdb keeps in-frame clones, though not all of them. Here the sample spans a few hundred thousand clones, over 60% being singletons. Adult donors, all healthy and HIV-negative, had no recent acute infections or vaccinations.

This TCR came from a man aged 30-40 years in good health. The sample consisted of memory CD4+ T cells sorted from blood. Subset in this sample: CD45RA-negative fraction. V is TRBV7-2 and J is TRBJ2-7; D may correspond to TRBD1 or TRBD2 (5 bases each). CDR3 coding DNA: TGTGCCAGCAGCCCCCGGGACGGCTCCTACGAGCAGTACTTC. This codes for CASSPRDGSYEQYF. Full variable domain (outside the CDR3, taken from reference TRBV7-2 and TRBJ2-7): GAGVSQSPSNKVTEKGKDVELRCDPISGHTALYWYRQSLGQGLEFLIYFQGNSAPDKSGLPSDRFSAERTGGSVSTLTIQRTQQEDSAVYLCASSPRDGSYEQYFGPGTRLTVT.